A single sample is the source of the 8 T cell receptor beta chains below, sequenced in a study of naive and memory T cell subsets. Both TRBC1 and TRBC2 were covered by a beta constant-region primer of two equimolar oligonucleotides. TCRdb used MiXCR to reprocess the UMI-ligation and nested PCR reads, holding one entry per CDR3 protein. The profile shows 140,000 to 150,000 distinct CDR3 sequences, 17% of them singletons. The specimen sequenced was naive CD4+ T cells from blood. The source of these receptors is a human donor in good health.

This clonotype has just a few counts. Here the CDR3 reads CASSLVVGPYEQYF. CDR3 nucleotides: TGTGCCAGCAGCTTAGTAGTAGGCCCCTACGAGCAGTACTTC. The chain carries TRBV7-2 and TRBJ2-7; D remains ambiguous. The germline V and J ends were trimmed by 1 base and 2 bases, with 9 bases remaining between them. The CDR3 is 14 residues long. Germline lookup yields CDR1 SGHTA and CDR2 FQGNSA.

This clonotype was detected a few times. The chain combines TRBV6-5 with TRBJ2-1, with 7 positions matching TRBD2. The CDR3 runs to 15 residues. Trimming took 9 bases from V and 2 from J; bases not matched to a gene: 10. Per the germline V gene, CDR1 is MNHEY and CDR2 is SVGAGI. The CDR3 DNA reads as TGTGCCAGTCAAAAAGCGGGATCCGCCTACAATGAGCAGTTCTTC. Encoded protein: CASQKAGSAYNEQFF.

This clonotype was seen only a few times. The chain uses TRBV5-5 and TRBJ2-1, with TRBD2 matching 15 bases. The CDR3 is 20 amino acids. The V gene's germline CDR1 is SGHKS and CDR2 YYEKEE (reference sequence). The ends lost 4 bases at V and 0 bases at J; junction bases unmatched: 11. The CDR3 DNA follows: TGTGCCAGCAGCCCGGGGGGACTAGCGGGAGGCCTAAGCTCCTACAATGAGCAGTTCTTC. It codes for CASSPGGLAGGLSSYNEQFF.

The CDR3 loop reads CASSRAETQYF. The DNA for the CDR3 is TGTGCCAGCAGCCGGGCGGAGACCCAGTACTTC. This rearrangement joins TRBV7-9 to TRBJ2-5; D call uncertain. CDR3 length equals 11 residues. V was pared by 5 bases and J by 5 bases, with 6 bases between. Germline-derived CDR1 and CDR2 are SEHNR and FQNEAQ (reference sequence).

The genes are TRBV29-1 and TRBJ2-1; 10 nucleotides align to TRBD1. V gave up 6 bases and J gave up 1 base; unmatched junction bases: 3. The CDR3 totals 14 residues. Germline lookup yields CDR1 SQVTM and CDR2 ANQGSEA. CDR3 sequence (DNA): TGCAGCGTGCGGGACAGGGGTTCCTACAATGAGCAGTTCTTC. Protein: CSVRDRGSYNEQFF.

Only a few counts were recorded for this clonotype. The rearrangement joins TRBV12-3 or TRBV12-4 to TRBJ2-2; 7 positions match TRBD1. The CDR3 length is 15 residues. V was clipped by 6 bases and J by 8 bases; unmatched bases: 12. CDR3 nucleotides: TGTGCCAGCAGCAACCCAGGACAGGCCTGGGGGGAGCTGTTTTTT. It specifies CASSNPGQAWGELFF.

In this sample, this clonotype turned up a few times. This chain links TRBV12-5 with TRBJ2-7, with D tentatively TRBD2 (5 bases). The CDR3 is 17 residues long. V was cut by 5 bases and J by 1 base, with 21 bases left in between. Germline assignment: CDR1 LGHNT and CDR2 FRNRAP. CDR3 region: CASGQHPGGRGSYEQYF. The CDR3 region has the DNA TGTGCTAGTGGTCAACATCCGGGTGGGAGAGGTTCCTACGAGCAGTACTTC.

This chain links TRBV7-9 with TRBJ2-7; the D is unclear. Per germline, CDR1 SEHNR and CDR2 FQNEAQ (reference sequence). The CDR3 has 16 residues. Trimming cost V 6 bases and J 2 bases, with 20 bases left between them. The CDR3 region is CASSFDRLDLTYEQYF. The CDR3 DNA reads TGTGCCAGCAGTTTCGACCGATTAGACCTGACCTACGAGCAGTACTTC.